One sample yielded the 28 T cell receptor beta chains listed below, sequenced in a study of cytomegalovirus exposure and HLA in healthy donors. Vbeta (60) and Jbeta (13) primers were used in the PCR. The repertoire was sequenced with immunoSEQ multiplex PCR; TCRdb's copy has only in-frame clones and lacks some. This repertoire shows around 120,000 clones, approximately 75% found once; its top ten account for around 4.9%. The sequenced sample consisted of PBMCs. These receptors originate from a man aged 50-60 years in good health and CMV-seropositive.

The rearrangement uses TRBV19 and TRBJ2-3, with TRBD2 matching 10 bases. J gave up 3 bases and V 6 bases, and 6 bases lay outside the gene matches. The V gene's germline CDR1 is LNHDA and CDR2 SQIVND (reference sequence). There are 15 residues in the CDR3. CDR3 amino acids: CASRGPSGGTDTQYF. As DNA, the CDR3 is TGTGCCAGTAGAGGGCCTAGCGGGGGAACAGATACGCAGTATTTT.

The sample holds one count of this clone. At one end, the junction sequence differs from germline, possibly due to a read error. The V call is TRBV7-7, the J call TRBJ2-5; TRBD1 agrees at 7 bases. This CDR3 region has 16 residues. The germline CDR1 and CDR2 sequences are SSHAT and FNYEAQ (reference sequence). The CDR3 DNA is TGTGCTAGCAGCTTCGGTGCAGGGGGTAAAATGGAGACCCAGTACTTC. It yields the protein CASSFGAGGKMETQYF.

V and J are TRBV7-9 and TRBJ2-7; D is perhaps TRBD2 (6 bases). This CDR3 has 17 amino acids. V lost 1 base, J lost 0 bases, and 16 bases lay in between. Germline values: CDR1 SEHNR, CDR2 FQNEAQ (reference sequence). The CDR3, as DNA: TGTGCCAGCAGCTTAGAATTCTCCGGGGGAAGCTCCTACGAGCAGTACGTC. Translation: CASSLEFSGGSSYEQYV.

V is TRBV4-3 and J is TRBJ2-3, with 10 positions matching TRBD2. CDR1 and CDR2 from the germline V gene are LGHNA and YSLEER. V shed 4 bases, J shed 4 bases, and the junction held 14 bases outside the gene matches. The CDR3 is 18 amino acids. The CDR3 sequence: CASSRTSGIISRPDTQYF. The CDR3 DNA is TGCGCCAGCAGCCGAACTAGCGGGATAATCTCTCGGCCAGATACGCAGTATTTT.

A single count supports this clone. The CDR3 reads CAMPQGSKRHYGNYGYTF. Written as DNA, the CDR3 is TGTGCCATGCCACAGGGTTCGAAAAGACATTACGGAAACTATGGCTACACCTTC. The chain joins TRBV19 to TRBJ1-2; a weak D match, TRBD1 (6 bases). Trimming shortened V by 10 bases and J by 2 bases, and 29 bases separated the two germline ends. Germline values: CDR1 LNHDA, CDR2 SQIVND (reference sequence). CDR3 length: 18 amino acids.

The chain recombines TRBV19 with TRBJ2-1, with TRBD2 matching 9 bases. Germline V gene data show CDR1 as LNHDA and CDR2 as SQIVND (reference sequence). This CDR3 is 17 amino acids long. V was pared by 5 bases and J by 0 bases, with 8 bases of the junction left unmatched. The DNA for the CDR3 is TGTGCCAGTAGTTCCTTCGGGCGGGAGGGCTCCTACAATGAGCAGTTCTTC. Encoded protein: CASSSFGREGSYNEQFF.

The chain has TRBV5-1 and TRBJ1-1; D might be TRBD1 (6 bases). Per the germline V gene, CDR1 is SGHRS and CDR2 is YFSETQ. The V gene lost 6 bases and the J gene lost 1 base, with 16 bases spanning the gap. CDR3 size: 15 residues. This chain's CDR3 is CASKRDTQSNTEAFF. In DNA, the CDR3 is TGCGCCAGCAAGAGGGACACTCAATCGAACACTGAAGCTTTCTTT.

The chain carries TRBV5-6 and TRBJ1-1; D may be TRBD1 (5 bases). The CDR3 spans 14 residues. Germline V gene sequence: CDR1 SGHDT, CDR2 YYEEEE. V gave up 3 bases and J gave up 7 bases, with 16 bases separating them. In DNA, the CDR3 is TGTGCCAGCAGCTCACGCGGGGAGGGGATTGAAGCTTTCTTT. Encoded protein: CASSSRGEGIEAFF.

This clone was detected once. J is TRBJ1-2 and V is TRBV7-8; 7 bases fit TRBD1. CDR1 is SGHVS and CDR2 is FQNEAQ in the germline V gene. V gave up 4 bases and J gave up 2 bases; unmatched junction bases: 4. The CDR3 runs to 14 residues. The CDR3 coding sequence is TGTGCCAGCAGCTCCAGACAGGGAAACTATGGCTACACCTTC. The encoded protein is CASSSRQGNYGYTF. The whole variable domain, filled in from reference TRBV7-8 and TRBJ1-2, reads GAGVSQSPRYKVAKRGQDVALRCDPISGHVSLFWYQQALGQGPEFLTYFQNEAQLDKSGLPSDRFFAERPEGSVSTLKIQRTQQEDSAVYLCASSSRQGNYGYTFGSGTRLTVV.

V gene TRBV29-1 combines with J gene TRBJ1-1; D ambiguous. Germline V gene sequence: CDR1 SQVTM, CDR2 ANQGSEA. The CDR3 is made up of 11 amino acids. Trimming removed 4 bases at V and 12 bases at J, with 15 bases between. This chain's CDR3 is CSVVMAAVPFF. The CDR3 bases are TGCAGCGTTGTTATGGCCGCCGTACCTTTCTTT.

This clone was recorded a few times. The V and J genes are TRBV5-1 and TRBJ2-7, with 9 bases fitting TRBD1. CDR3 size: 17 residues. V dropped 4 bases and J dropped 4; count of bases not matched to a gene: 15. Germline values: CDR1 SGHRS, CDR2 YFSETQ. DNA of the CDR3: TGCGCCAGCAGCCCGGGACAGGGCTTTGTCGGGCAATACGAGCAGTACTTC. It encodes CASSPGQGFVGQYEQYF.

This sequence joins TRBV4-2 and TRBJ2-7, with 7 bases that match TRBD1. J was trimmed by 5 bases and V by 4 bases; bases with no gene match: 5. Germline V gene data show CDR1 as LGHNA and CDR2 as YNFKEQ. The CDR3 has 13 amino acids. CDR3 loop: CASSPRDRDEQYF. The CDR3 nucleotides are TGTGCCAGCAGCCCGCGCGACAGGGACGAGCAGTACTTC.

The chain recombines TRBV29-1 with TRBJ2-1; TRBD2 matches 15 bases. Trimming cost V 6 bases and J 8 bases; bases outside gene matches: 5. Germline V gives CDR1 SQVTM, CDR2 ANQGSEA. This CDR3 has 14 residues. The CDR3 loop reads CSVKGTSGGYEQFF. As DNA, the CDR3 is TGCAGCGTGAAAGGGACTAGCGGGGGGTATGAGCAGTTCTTC.

J is TRBJ2-7 and V is TRBV12-5, with TRBD1 matching over 7 bases. Per the germline V gene, CDR1 is LGHNT and CDR2 is FRNRAP. This CDR3 region has 15 residues. V was clipped by 5 bases and J by 4 bases; unmatched bases: 11. CDR3 in DNA: TGTGCTAGTGGTCCGGACAGGCCCCTGGGGTACGAGCAGTACTTC. The encoded protein is CASGPDRPLGYEQYF.

The V and J genes are TRBV11-2 and TRBJ1-1; 9 bases are shared with TRBD1. The CDR3 sequence is 14 residues long. Germline V CDR1 and CDR2: SGHAT, FQNNGV. V gave up 5 bases and J gave up 3 bases; unmatched junction bases: 4. CDR3 DNA sequence: TGTGCCAGCAGCGCCGGACAGGGGTACACTGAAGCTTTCTTT. This translates into CASSAGQGYTEAFF. The whole variable domain, filled in from reference TRBV11-2 and TRBJ1-1, reads EAGVAQSPRYKIIEKRQSVAFWCNPISGHATLYWYQQILGQGPKLLIQFQNNGVVDDSQLPKDRFSAERLKGVDSTLKIQPAKLEDSAVYLCASSAGQGYTEAFFGQGTRLTVV.

This rearrangement joins TRBV5-1 to TRBJ1-1; TRBD1 matches at 9 bases. V gave up 4 bases and J gave up 1 base; unmatched junction bases: 2. This CDR3 region has 14 residues. Germline CDR1 reads SGHRS; CDR2 reads YFSETQ. CDR3 residues: CASSRQGGNTEAFF. The CDR3 coding sequence is TGCGCCAGCAGCCGACAGGGGGGGAACACTGAAGCTTTCTTT.

V is TRBV2 and J is TRBJ1-1; D is possibly TRBD1 (6 bases). Germline CDR1 reads SNHLY; CDR2 reads FYNNEI. The CDR3 contains 15 residues. V was shortened by 4 bases and J by 6 bases, with 18 bases between the two germline ends. The CDR3 is CASSGLEGGVPEAFF. CDR3 in DNA: TGTGCCAGCAGTGGCCTTGAAGGGGGTGTACCTGAAGCTTTCTTT.

V is TRBV4-2 and J is TRBJ1-2; weak D call: TRBD1 (6 bases). Germline V gene lookup returns CDR1 LGHNA and CDR2 YNFKEQ. The CDR3 runs 16 residues. The V end was cut by 0 bases, the J end by 3 bases, with 14 bases between. CDR3: CASSQDPGVGDYGYTF. The CDR3 coding sequence is TGTGCCAGCAGCCAAGATCCAGGGGTAGGGGACTATGGCTACACCTTC.

This chain joins TRBV9 and TRBJ2-7; TRBD1 agrees at 9 bases. The CDR3 contains 13 residues. CDR1 and CDR2 (germline): SGDLS, YYNGEE. With 4 bases clipped from V and 3 bases from J, the junction kept 2 bases outside the gene matches. The CDR3 region is CASSPDRGYEQYF. CDR3 DNA: TGTGCCAGCAGCCCGGACAGGGGCTACGAGCAGTACTTC. Complete variable domain (other parts from reference TRBV9 and TRBJ2-7): DSGVTQTPKHLITATGQRVTLRCSPRSGDLSVYWYQQSLDQGLQFLIQYYNGEERAKGNILERFSAQQFPDLHSELNLSSLELGDSALYFCASSPDRGYEQYFGPGTRLTVT.

The V and J genes are TRBV29-1 and TRBJ2-3; TRBD1 matches at 8 bases. V was clipped by 2 bases and J by 5 bases; unmatched bases: 3. The CDR3 totals 13 residues. The V gene's germline CDR1 is SQVTM and CDR2 ANQGSEA. DNA of the CDR3: TGCAGCGTTGAAACAGGGGGTAAAGATACGCAGTATTTT. Translation gives CSVETGGKDTQYF.

The CDR3 reads CASSQVPSGSYEQYF. The CDR3 DNA reads TGCGCCAGCAGCCAAGTCCCTAGCGGGAGCTACGAGCAGTACTTC. The chain recombines TRBV4-3 with TRBJ2-7, with TRBD2 identical over 10 bases. V shed 1 base and J 3 bases; nucleotides not matched to a gene: 3. The CDR3 sequence is 15 residues long. CDR1 LGHNA and CDR2 YSLEER come from the germline V gene.

The V and J genes are TRBV12-2 and TRBJ2-5; TRBD1 reflects the table's D call only, with no check against the DNA. TRBV12-2 is recorded as a pseudogene. CDR3 length: 18 amino acids. The DNA for the CDR3 is TGTGCAAGTCGCTCCCCCCCGTGCGGACAGCCTGTTCAAGAGACCCAGTACTTC. It codes for CASRSPPCGQPVQETQYF.

The V call is TRBV4-3, the J call TRBJ2-3; D is ambiguous. The V end was cut by 1 base, the J end by 6 bases, with 14 bases between. The CDR3 spans 15 residues. Germline CDR1 and CDR2: LGHNA and YSLEER. CDR3 coding DNA: TGCGCCAGCAGCCAAGGTTCAGTTTCTCCCGATACGCAGTATTTT. Amino acids: CASSQGSVSPDTQYF.

The chain is built from TRBV5-1 and TRBJ2-3; D possibly corresponds to TRBD1 (5 bases). The CDR3 consists of 16 residues. V lost 4 bases, J lost 0 bases, and 15 bases lay in between. Germline CDR1 SGHRS, CDR2 YFSETQ. CDR3 sequence (DNA): TGCGCCAGCAGCCGAGACAGCACAACTAGCACAGATACGCAGTATTTT. It specifies CASSRDSTTSTDTQYF.

The rearrangement uses TRBV7-8 and TRBJ1-2, with D perhaps TRBD1 (6 bases). The V gene lost 2 bases and the J gene lost 6 bases, with 10 bases spanning the gap. The CDR3 consists of 13 residues. CDR1 is SGHVS, CDR2 FQNEAQ, per germline. CDR3 amino acids: CASSLSPGDGYTF. CDR3 in DNA: TGTGCCAGCAGCTTATCTCCAGGGGATGGCTACACCTTC.

The V and J genes are TRBV28 and TRBJ2-7; TRBD1 aligns across 8 bases. The germline V gene has CDR1 MDHEN and CDR2 SYDVKM. The J segment lost 5 bases and the V segment lost 6 bases, leaving 9 bases of the junction unmatched. This CDR3 is 14 amino acids long. CDR3 residues: CASRRRQGLHEQYF. The CDR3 DNA is TGTGCCAGCAGAAGGAGACAGGGGTTGCACGAGCAGTACTTC.

In nucleotides, the CDR3 is TGTGCCAGTACCCATGGGGGGCAAGAGACCCAGTACTTC. Protein: CASTHGGQETQYF. V and J are TRBV19 and TRBJ2-5; a weak D match, TRBD2 (6 bases). V dropped 7 bases and J dropped 2 bases, with 11 bases sitting between them. The CDR3 extends over 13 amino acids. Germline V gives CDR1 LNHDA, CDR2 SQIVND (reference sequence). Full variable domain (outside the CDR3, taken from reference TRBV19 and TRBJ2-5): DGGITQSPKYLFRKEGQNVTLSCEQNLNHDAMYWYRQDPGQGLRLIYYSQIVNDFQKGDIAEGYSVSREKKESFPLTVTSAQKNPTAFYLCASTHGGQETQYFGPGTRLLVL.

The chain employs TRBV27 and TRBJ2-3; 11 bases align to TRBD2. Germline CDR1 reads MNHEY; CDR2 reads SMNVEV (reference sequence). J was trimmed by 4 bases and V by 2 bases; bases with no gene match: 8. The CDR3 totals 17 residues. The CDR3: CASSLRASGRSPDTQYF. The CDR3 region has the DNA TGTGCCAGCAGTTTACGGGCTAGCGGGAGGTCCCCAGATACGCAGTATTTT.